These T cell receptor beta chains were read from a single sample in a study of kidney transplant recipient with SARS-CoV-2 infection. TCRdb re-called the reads through MiXCR, storing one row per CDR3 protein. The data hold 250,000 or so distinct CDR3 sequences, with 29% observed a single time. The source was a blood sample, collected at baseline and on roughly day 120 from a kidney transplant recipient. The receptors come from a male patient aged 25-45 years who had COVID-19 and was a kidney transplant recipient. The T cells may come from the graft donor. Each CDR3 is given with its conserved first and last residue. A D gene is named only where the DNA matches it firmly. Not every row has a clone size; where given, it reads once, few, many or a size class.

>TRBV5-3|NA|TRBJ1-2|NA
TGTGCCAGACGTTCTAGAGTGGTGAGAAAGACCTATGGCTACACCTTC
CARRSRVVRKTYGYTF
>TRBV3-1|NA|TRBJ2-5|once
TGTGCCAGCAGCCAAGAACTAGTTGGGGAGACCCAGTACTTC
CASSQELVGETQYF
>TRBV6-5|NA|TRBJ2-7|many
TGTGCCAGCAGCGATACCGGGACACCCTACTACGAGCAGTACTTC
CASSDTGTPYYEQYF
>TRBV12-3/TRBV12-4|NA|TRBJ2-2|many
TGTGCCAGCAGTTTATACAGGGTGGACGGGGAGCTGTTTTTT
CASSLYRVDGELFF
>TRBV7-6|NA|TRBJ2-2|many
TGTGCCAGCACCCGGAGGGGGGCCGGGGAGCTGTTTTTT
CASTRRGAGELFF
>TRBV2|NA|TRBJ2-1|many
TGTGCCAGCACCGAATGGGGGCCGGGTGAGCAGTTCTTC
CASTEWGPGEQFF
>TRBV11-3|NA|TRBJ2-5|NA
TGTGCCAGCAGCTTAGATGTACGAGAGACCCAGTACTTC
CASSLDVRETQYF
>TRBV5-1|TRBD1|TRBJ2-1|few
TGCGCCAGCAGCTTGGCCGGGACAGGGGGGTCTAATGAGCAGTTCTTC
CASSLAGTGGSNEQFF
>TRBV4-1|NA|TRBJ1-6|many
TGCGCCAGCAGCCAAGATCGATACGGGAGGAATTCACCCCTCCACTTT
CASSQDRYGRNSPLHF
>TRBV7-9|NA|TRBJ2-1|few
TGTGCCAGCAGCTTAGCAGGGGATATGATCTCCTACAATGAGCAGTTCTTC
CASSLAGDMISYNEQFF
>TRBV6-2/TRBV6-3|TRBD1|TRBJ2-2|many
TGTGCCAGCAGTCCAGGGGGCGAGAGTCCCGGGGAGCTGTTTTTT
CASSPGGESPGELFF